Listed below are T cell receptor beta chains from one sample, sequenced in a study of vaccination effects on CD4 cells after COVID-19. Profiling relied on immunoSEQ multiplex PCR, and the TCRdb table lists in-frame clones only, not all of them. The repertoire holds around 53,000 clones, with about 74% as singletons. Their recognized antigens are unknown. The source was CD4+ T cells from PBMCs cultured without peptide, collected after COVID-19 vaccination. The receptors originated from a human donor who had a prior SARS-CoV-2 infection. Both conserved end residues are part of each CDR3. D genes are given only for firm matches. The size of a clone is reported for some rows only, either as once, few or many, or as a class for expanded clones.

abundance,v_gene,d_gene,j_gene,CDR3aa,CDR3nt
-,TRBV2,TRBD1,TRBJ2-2,CASSQTGTGVDGELFF,TGTGCCAGCAGCCAGACAGGGACAGGGGTAGACGGGGAGCTGTTTTTT
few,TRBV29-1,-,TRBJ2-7,CSELETGRLTYEQYF,TGCAGCGAATTGGAAACCGGACGGTTGACCTACGAGCAGTACTTC
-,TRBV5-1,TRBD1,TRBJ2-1,CASSLLGTGGFDEQFF,TGCGCCAGCAGCCTACTCGGGACAGGGGGCTTTGATGAGCAGTTCTTC
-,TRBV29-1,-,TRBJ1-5,CSVALGLDQPQHF,TGCAGCGTTGCTTTGGGCCTGGATCAGCCCCAGCATTTT
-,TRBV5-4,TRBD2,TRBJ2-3,CASSTGLAGGTDTQYF,TGTGCCAGCAGCACCGGACTAGCGGGGGGCACAGATACGCAGTATTTT
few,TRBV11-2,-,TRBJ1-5,CASSLGVGGEPQHF,TGTGCCAGCAGCTTAGGAGTGGGGGGCGAGCCCCAGCATTTT
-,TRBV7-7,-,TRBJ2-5,CASSSGWQETQYF,TGTGCTAGCAGCTCAGGGTGGCAAGAGACCCAGTACTTC
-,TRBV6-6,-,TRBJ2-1,CASGYGISYNEQFF,TGTGCCAGTGGTTACGGGATATCCTACAATGAGCAGTTCTTC
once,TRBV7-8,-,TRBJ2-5,CASSFPERQETQYF,TGTGCCAGCAGCTTCCCCGAGAGACAAGAGACCCAGTACTTC
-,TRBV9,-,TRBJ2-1,CASSVALYNEQFF,TGTGCCAGCAGCGTAGCCCTCTACAATGAGCAGTTCTTC
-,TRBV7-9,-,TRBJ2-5,CASSLQVQETQYF,TGTGCCAGCAGCTTACAGGTGCAAGAGACCCAGTACTTC
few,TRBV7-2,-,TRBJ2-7,CASSGGTYEQYF,TGTGCCAGCAGCGGGGGTACCTACGAGCAGTACTTC
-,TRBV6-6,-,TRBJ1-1,CASSYSWDTEAFF,TGTGCCAGCAGTTACTCATGGGACACTGAAGCTTTCTTT
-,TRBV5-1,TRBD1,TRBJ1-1,CASSPWTGVGLSLPTTEAFF,TGCGCCAGCAGCCCCTGGACAGGGGTTGGGTTGAGTCTCCCCACCACTGAAGCTTTCTTT
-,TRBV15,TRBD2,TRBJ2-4,CATSRAGGPGNIQYF,TGTGCCACCAGCAGGGCGGGAGGGCCAGGAAACATTCAGTACTTC
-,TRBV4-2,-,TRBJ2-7,CASSQDWTDPYEQYF,TGTGCCAGCAGCCAAGATTGGACGGACCCCTACGAGCAGTACTTC
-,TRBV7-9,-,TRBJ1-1,CASSVTGESTEAFF,TGTGCCAGCAGCGTTACCGGGGAGAGCACTGAAGCTTTCTTT
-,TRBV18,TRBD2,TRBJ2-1,CASSPGTSGRASSYNEQFF,TGTGCCAGCTCACCGGGGACTAGCGGGAGGGCCTCGTCCTACAATGAGCAGTTCTTC
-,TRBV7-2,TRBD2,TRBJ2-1,CASSPLAGDYNEQFF,TGTGCCAGCAGCCCACTAGCGGGGGACTACAATGAGCAGTTCTTC
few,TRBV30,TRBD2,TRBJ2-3,CAWTRTSGTDTQYF,TGTGCCTGGACGCGGACTAGCGGCACAGATACGCAGTATTTT
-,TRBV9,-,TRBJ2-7,CASSVDGGQGDLSYEQYF,TGTGCCAGCAGCGTAGACGGGGGGCAGGGGGATCTCTCCTACGAGCAGTACTTC
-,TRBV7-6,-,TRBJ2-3,CASSLATGANRDTQYF,TGTGCCAGCAGCTTAGCGACTGGGGCCAACAGGGATACGCAGTATTTT
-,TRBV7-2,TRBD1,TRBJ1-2,CASSPGTAYGYTF,TGTGCCAGCAGCCCCGGGACAGCTTATGGCTACACCTTC
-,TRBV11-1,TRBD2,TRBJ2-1,CASSWGLAGIDEQFF,TGTGCCAGCAGCTGGGGACTAGCGGGAATAGATGAGCAGTTCTTC
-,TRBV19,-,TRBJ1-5,CASSPGFRGRDGGPQHF,TGTGCCAGTAGTCCCGGGTTTAGGGGCCGTGACGGGGGGCCCCAGCATTTT
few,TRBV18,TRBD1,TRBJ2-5,CASSPPVGTEGTQYF,TGTGCCAGCTCACCACCGGTAGGGACAGAGGGGACCCAGTACTTC
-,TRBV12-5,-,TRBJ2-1,CASGFRRNEQFF,TGTGCTAGTGGTTTCAGACGGAACGAGCAGTTCTTC
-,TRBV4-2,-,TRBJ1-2,CASSQVDRANYGYTF,TGTGCCAGCAGCCAAGTGGATAGGGCTAACTATGGCTACACCTTC
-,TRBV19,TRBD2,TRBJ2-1,CASSIDRAGGRREQFF,TGTGCCAGTAGTATAGATAGAGCGGGAGGACGTCGGGAGCAGTTCTTC
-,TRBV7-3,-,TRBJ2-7,CASSLGPLYEQYF,TGTGCCAGCAGCCTGGGCCCCCTCTACGAGCAGTACTTC
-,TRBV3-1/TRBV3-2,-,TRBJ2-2,CASSQTADTGELFF,TGTGCCAGCAGCCAGACGGCGGACACCGGGGAGCTGTTTTTT
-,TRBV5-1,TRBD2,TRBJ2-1,CASSVAGAWYNEQFF,TGCGCCAGCAGCGTAGCGGGAGCGTGGTACAATGAGCAGTTCTTC
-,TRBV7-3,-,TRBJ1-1,CASSAVHRTEAFF,TGTGCCAGCAGCGCAGTTCACCGAACTGAAGCTTTCTTT
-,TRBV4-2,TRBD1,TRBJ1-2,CASSRDSNYGYTF,TGTGCCAGCAGCCGGGACAGCAACTATGGCTACACCTTC
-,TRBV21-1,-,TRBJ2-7,CASSPEGTPGLYEQYF,TGTGCCAGCAGCCCAGAGGGGACCCCAGGCCTCTACGAGCAGTACTTC
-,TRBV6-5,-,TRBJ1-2,CASSYSTGGYGYTF,TGTGCCAGCAGTTACTCGACTGGGGGGTATGGCTACACCTTC
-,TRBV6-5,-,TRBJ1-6,CASSLTTDNSPLHF,TGTGCCAGCAGCTTAACGACAGACAATTCACCCCTCCACTTT
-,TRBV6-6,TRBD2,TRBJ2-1,CASGGRDLVNEQFF,TGTGCCAGCGGCGGGAGGGATCTGGTCAATGAGCAGTTCTTC
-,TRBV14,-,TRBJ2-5,CASSLYQETQYF,TGTGCCAGCAGCCTCTACCAAGAGACCCAGTACTTC
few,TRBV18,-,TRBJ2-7,CASSPSLLRGGGYEQYF,TGTGCCAGCTCACCTTCGCTCTTGAGGGGGGGCGGCTACGAGCAGTACTTC
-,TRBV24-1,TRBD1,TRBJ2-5,CATSLQGGETQYF,TGTGCCACCAGTCTACAGGGGGGAGAGACCCAGTACTTC
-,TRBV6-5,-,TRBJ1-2,CASSYGRGYGYTF,TGTGCCAGCAGTTACGGGAGGGGCTATGGCTACACCTTC
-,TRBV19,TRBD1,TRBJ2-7,CASSILAGTGPSEQYF,TGTGCCAGTAGTATCCTAGCCGGGACAGGTCCCAGCGAGCAGTACTTC
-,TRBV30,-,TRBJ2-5,CAWSPGPPRETQYF,TGTGCCTGGAGTCCGGGACCGCCGAGAGAGACCCAGTACTTC
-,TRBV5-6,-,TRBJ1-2,CASSLVAGVLGYTF,TGTGCCAGCAGCTTGGTGGCAGGGGTTCTTGGCTACACCTTC
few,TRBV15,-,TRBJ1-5,CATSSYPNQPQHF,TGTGCCACCAGCAGTTACCCCAATCAGCCCCAGCATTTT
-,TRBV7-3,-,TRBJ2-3,CASSFDRSSTDTQYF,TGTGCCAGCAGCTTCGACAGGTCAAGCACAGATACGCAGTATTTT
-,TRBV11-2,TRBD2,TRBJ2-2,CASSLTSGVTGELFF,TGTGCCAGCAGCTTAACTAGCGGAGTCACCGGGGAGCTGTTTTTT
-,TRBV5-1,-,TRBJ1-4,CASSFTGATNEKLFF,TGCGCCAGCAGCTTTACTGGGGCAACTAATGAAAAACTGTTTTTT
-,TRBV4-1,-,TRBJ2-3,CASSQGPDTQYF,TGCGCCAGCAGCCAAGGCCCAGATACGCAGTATTTT
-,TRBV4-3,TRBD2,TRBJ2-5,CASSQEGLAEGETQYF,TGCGCCAGCAGCCAAGAGGGGCTAGCGGAAGGGGAGACCCAGTACTTC
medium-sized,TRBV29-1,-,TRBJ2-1,CSGGAGWGMTYNEQFF,TGCAGCGGGGGGGCAGGGTGGGGAATGACCTACAATGAGCAGTTCTTC
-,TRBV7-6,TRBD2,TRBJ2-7,CASSSRPGLAGTFYEQYF,TGTGCCAGCAGCTCAAGACCGGGACTAGCGGGGACATTCTACGAGCAGTACTTC
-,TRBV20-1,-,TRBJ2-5,CSAQDSETQYF,TGCAGTGCCCAAGACTCAGAGACCCAGTACTTC